This T cell receptor (beta chain) was identified during a study of long-term antiretroviral therapy in people with HIV. About the study: The oldest samples precede the 2015 immediate-ART recommendation by about a decade. Study-wide results and caveats: Repertoire composition at all time points was dominated by clones that had expanded before ART. Repertoires looked antigen-experienced, with only a slight naive shift after ART.

This CDR3 is 15 amino acids long. Germline-derived CDR1 and CDR2 are SGDLS and YYNGEE. Trimming pared 3 bases from V and 2 bases from J, leaving 13 bases between. Run at survey level, the immunoSEQ assay was version v3.0. Method: immunoSEQ multiplex PCR; TCRdb's copy keeps in-frame clones and lacks some. Here the sample spans about 36,000 clones, over 75% being singletons. As regards this clone: Its antigen is still unknown.

The origin of this receptor is a man between 18 and 29 years old with HIV. The chain joins TRBV9 to TRBJ2-3; possibly TRBD2 for D (7 bases). The specimen was unsorted PBMCs, collected 2.2 years after starting antiretroviral therapy. The chain's CDR3 is CASSGGGPYTDTQYF. CDR3 DNA: TGTGCCAGCAGCGGGGGGGGGCCGTACACAGATACGCAGTATTTT.